This TCR beta chain was profiled in a study of graft-versus-host responses after intestinal transplantation. Germline-derived CDR1 and CDR2 are MDHEN and SYDVKM. Trimming cost V 5 bases and J 5 bases; bases outside gene matches: 4. The CDR3 length is 15 residues. Sequenced by immunoSEQ multiplex PCR; TCRdb stores in-frame clones only, minus some. The profile shows just over 70,000 clones, 75% to 90% of them singletons. As regards this clone: Its specificity is unknown.

Study-level findings and limits: Association was observed between peak circulating GvH clone levels and early post-transplant HvG declines. Subjects displaying graft-donor T cell macrochimerism possessed elevated graft-versus-host to host-versus-graft clonal ratios inside allografts.

The sample here was unstimulated CD4+ T cells sorted from spleen or lymph node cells, taken before transplant. This rearrangement joins TRBV28 to TRBJ2-5; TRBD2 agrees at 14 bases. This clonotype was sampled from a human donor who was the organ donor for an intestinal transplant. CDR3 loop: CASSMGLAGVETQYF. The CDR3 region has the DNA TGTGCCAGCAGTATGGGACTAGCGGGGGTTGAGACCCAGTACTTC.